This T cell receptor (beta chain) came from a study of cytomegalovirus exposure and HLA in healthy donors. Study conclusions and caveats: The study designated roughly 150 TCR beta chains cytomegalovirus-associated. The study had only CMV serostatus as immune exposure information. A cluster of highly shared sequence variants was likely a sequencing artifact.

Note on this clone: The antigen remains unidentified.

PCR involved 60 Vbeta and 13 Jbeta primers. Libraries were prepared by immunoSEQ multiplex PCR; TCRdb keeps only in-frame clonotypes and omits some of them. The table has approximately 85,000 clones, roughly 60% seen once. The source is a woman in her twenties or thirties in good health and CMV-seropositive. The sample taken for sequencing was PBMCs.

In DNA form, the CDR3 reads TGTGCCAGCAGCTTAGTACTGGGCCCCAATTCACCCCTCCACTTT. It codes for CASSLVLGPNSPLHF. The V call is TRBV13, the J call TRBJ1-6; D is uncertain. Trimming took 1 base from V and 7 from J, leaving 11 bases between them. Per the germline V gene, CDR1 is PRHDT and CDR2 is FYEKMQ (reference sequence). There are 15 residues in the CDR3.